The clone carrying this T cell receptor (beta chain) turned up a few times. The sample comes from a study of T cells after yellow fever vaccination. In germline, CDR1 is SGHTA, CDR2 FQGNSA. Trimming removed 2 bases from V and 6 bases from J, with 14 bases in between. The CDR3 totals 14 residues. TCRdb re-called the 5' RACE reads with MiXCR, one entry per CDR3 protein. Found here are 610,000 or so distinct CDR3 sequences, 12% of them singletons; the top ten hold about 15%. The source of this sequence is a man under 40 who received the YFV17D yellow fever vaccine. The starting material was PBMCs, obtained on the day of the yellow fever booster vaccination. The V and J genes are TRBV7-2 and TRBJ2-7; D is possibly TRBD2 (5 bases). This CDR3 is CASSLTHGVSEQYF. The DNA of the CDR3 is TGTGCCAGCAGCTTAACCCACGGGGTGAGCGAGCAGTACTTC. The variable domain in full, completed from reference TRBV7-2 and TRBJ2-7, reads GAGVSQSPSNKVTEKGKDVELRCDPISGHTALYWYRQSLGQGLEFLIYFQGNSAPDKSGLPSDRFSAERTGGSVSTLTIQRTQQEDSAVYLCASSLTHGVSEQYFGPGTRLTVT.